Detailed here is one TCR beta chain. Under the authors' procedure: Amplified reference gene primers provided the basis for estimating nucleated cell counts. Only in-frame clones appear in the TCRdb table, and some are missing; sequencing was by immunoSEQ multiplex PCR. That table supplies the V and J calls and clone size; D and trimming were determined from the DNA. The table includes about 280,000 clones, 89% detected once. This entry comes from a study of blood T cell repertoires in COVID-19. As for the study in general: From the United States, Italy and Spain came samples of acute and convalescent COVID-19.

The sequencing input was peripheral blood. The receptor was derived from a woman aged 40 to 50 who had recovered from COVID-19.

CDR3 sequence (DNA): TGTGCCAGCAGCCGCTGGGACAGCAACACCGGGGAGCTGTTTTTT. Translated, it gives CASSRWDSNTGELFF. The chain carries TRBV7-9 and TRBJ2-2; 7 bases align to TRBD1. The germline gives CDR1 SEHNR, CDR2 FQNEAQ (reference sequence). The CDR3 runs to 15 residues. V lost 5 bases, J lost 2 bases, and 5 bases stayed unmatched.